These 21 T cell receptor beta chains share one sample of origin, sequenced in a study of blood T cell repertoires in COVID-19. Some clones are missing from TCRdb's copy, which holds only in-frame ones; the method was immunoSEQ multiplex PCR. The sample gives 100,000 to 150,000 clones, about 89% of which show up once; 10% to 12% is in the top ten. Sequencing was carried out using peripheral blood. The receptor set was obtained from a woman aged 70 to 79 with COVID-19, enrolled during active disease.

The chain is built from TRBV11-2 and TRBJ2-6; unclear D gene. The CDR3 is 15 residues long. Germline assignment: CDR1 SGHAT and CDR2 FQNNGV. Trimming removed 0 bases at V and 0 bases at J, with 3 bases between. The CDR3 loop reads CASSLDSSGANVLTF. The CDR3 region has the DNA TGTGCCAGCAGCTTAGACAGCTCTGGGGCCAACGTCCTGACTTTC. The entire variable domain, with the rest obtained from reference TRBV11-2 and TRBJ2-6, is as follows: EAGVAQSPRYKIIEKRQSVAFWCNPISGHATLYWYQQILGQGPKLLIQFQNNGVVDDSQLPKDRFSAERLKGVDSTLKIQPAKLEDSAVYLCASSLDSSGANVLTFGAGSRLTVL.

The V call is TRBV21-1, the J call TRBJ1-2; the table calls TRBD1, which could not be checked here. TRBV21-1 is annotated as a pseudogene. CDR3 length: 22 residues. CDR3: CASSKGSGQGIFRPLSNYGYTF. The CDR3 coding sequence is TGTGCCAGCAGCAAAGGTTCTGGGCAGGGAATCTTCCGCCCTCTATCTAACTATGGCTACACCTTC.

The chain uses TRBV7-9 and TRBJ2-1; D is possibly TRBD2 (7 bases). This CDR3 comprises 15 residues. V was trimmed by 4 bases and J by 3 bases, leaving 13 bases between them. Germline V gene data show CDR1 as SEHNR and CDR2 as FQNEAQ (reference sequence). For the CDR3, the DNA is TGTGCCAGCAGCTACCGGGGGGCCGTCTACAATGAGCAGTTCTTC. Its protein product is CASSYRGAVYNEQFF.

This chain connects TRBV3-1 (or the pseudogene TRBV3-2) to TRBJ2-7, with 8 bases aligning to TRBD1. Trimming removed 1 base from V and 3 bases from J; junction bases left unmatched: 2. Germline loops: CDR1 LGHDT, CDR2 YNNKEL (reference sequence). This CDR3 has 14 residues. CDR3 DNA sequence: TGTGCCAGCAGCCAAGGGGGACAGGTCTACGAGCAGTACTTC. Translated: CASSQGGQVYEQYF.

The chain has TRBV5-1 and TRBJ1-2; D perhaps matches TRBD1 (6 bases). Germline V gene lookup returns CDR1 SGHRS and CDR2 YFSETQ. CDR3 length: 17 amino acids. Trimming stripped 4 bases from V and 0 bases from J, with 19 bases between. CDR3 sequence: CASSPAGADKANYGYTF. CDR3 in DNA: TGCGCCAGCAGCCCGGCGGGGGCGGATAAAGCTAACTATGGCTACACCTTC.

This clone came up once. The chain is built from TRBV10-3 and TRBJ2-1; 8 nucleotides align to TRBD2. V trimming: 5 bases; J trimming: 4 bases; junction bases outside the gene matches: 7. The germline gives CDR1 ENHRY, CDR2 SYGVKD. This CDR3 is 15 amino acids long. For the CDR3, the DNA is TGTGCCATCAGTCCCGCCGGGGGGGCGTACAATGAGCAGTTCTTC. This codes for CAISPAGGAYNEQFF.

The chain recombines TRBV5-1 with TRBJ2-2; 8 nucleotides line up with TRBD2. V gave up 3 bases and J gave up 6 bases; unmatched junction bases: 7. The length of the CDR3 is 15 residues. CDR1 and CDR2 (germline): SGHRS, YFSETQ. The CDR3 sequence is CASSWGTSLSGELFF. Written as DNA, the CDR3 is TGCGCCAGCAGCTGGGGGACTAGTTTGTCCGGGGAGCTGTTTTTT.

This chain joins TRBV3-1 (or the pseudogene TRBV3-2) and TRBJ2-3, with 10 bases lining up with TRBD2. This CDR3 has 14 amino acids. V dropped 3 bases and J dropped 3; count of bases not matched to a gene: 0. The germline CDR1 and CDR2 sequences are LGHDT and YNNKEL (reference sequence). The CDR3 protein is CASSQGLATDTQYF. DNA for the CDR3: TGTGCCAGCAGCCAGGGACTAGCGACAGATACGCAGTATTTT.

The chain couples TRBV7-3 to TRBJ2-1, with 8 bases lining up with TRBD2. The CDR3 extends over 13 amino acids. Germline V gene sequence: CDR1 SGHTA, CDR2 FQGTGA. Trimming took 2 bases from V and 9 from J; bases not matched to a gene: 3. CDR3 coding DNA: TGTGCCAGCAGCTTATATAGCGGGGCTGAGCAGTTCTTC. The encoded protein is CASSLYSGAEQFF.

The genes are TRBV5-1 and TRBJ2-1; 7 nucleotides agree with TRBD2. The ends lost 4 bases at V and 0 bases at J; junction bases unmatched: 13. Per the germline V gene, CDR1 is SGHRS and CDR2 is YFSETQ. This CDR3 comprises 18 residues. CDR3 sequence reads: CASSIRAWIAGSYNEQFF. The CDR3 DNA reads as TGCGCCAGCAGCATACGGGCTTGGATAGCGGGCTCCTACAATGAGCAGTTCTTC.

This rearrangement joins TRBV7-9 to TRBJ1-5; perhaps TRBD1 as D (5 bases). V gave up 3 bases and J gave up 5 bases, with 8 bases separating them. The CDR3 covers 13 residues. Germline values: CDR1 SEHNR, CDR2 FQNEAQ (reference sequence). The CDR3 region is CASSFSRDQPQHF. The CDR3 region has the DNA TGTGCCAGCAGCTTCTCCAGGGATCAGCCCCAGCATTTT.

This clone was counted once. V gene TRBV19 combines with J gene TRBJ2-5, with D maybe TRBD1 (5 bases). Germline V gives CDR1 LNHDA, CDR2 SQIVND (reference sequence). This CDR3 comprises 13 residues. V lost 7 bases, J lost 5 bases, and 14 bases lay in between. In DNA form, the CDR3 reads TGTGCCAGTACCATGGGGCATGGGGAGACCCAGTACTTC. Protein: CASTMGHGETQYF.

The rearrangement joins TRBV12-3 or TRBV12-4 to TRBJ1-3, with D unresolved. Trimming took off 6 bases at V and 0 bases at J, with 3 bases between the two ends. CDR3 length: 12 amino acids. For the CDR3, the DNA is TGTGCCAGCAGGAGCTCTGGAAACACCATATATTTT. Its translation: CASRSSGNTIYF.

This chain joins TRBV28 and TRBJ2-1, with 9 bases identical to TRBD2. The CDR3 contains 17 residues. Germline CDR1 MDHEN, CDR2 SYDVKM. V trimming: 3 bases; J trimming: 4 bases; junction bases outside the gene matches: 10. The CDR3: CASSFSPGLARYNEQFF. The DNA of the CDR3 is TGTGCCAGCAGTTTCAGCCCGGGACTAGCTAGGTACAATGAGCAGTTCTTC.

This chain joins TRBV15 and TRBJ2-5, with D maybe TRBD1 (6 bases). Deletions cut 4 bases from V and 5 bases from J, with 14 bases between. Per the germline V gene, CDR1 is LNHNV and CDR2 is YYDKDF (reference sequence). The CDR3 sequence is 14 residues long. CDR3 coding DNA: TGTGCCACCAGCACCCAGGGGCTTTTGGAGACCCAGTACTTC. This codes for CATSTQGLLETQYF.

The chain couples TRBV27 to TRBJ2-5, with D perhaps matching TRBD2 (6 bases). CDR1 and CDR2 from the germline V gene are MNHEY and SMNVEV (reference sequence). CDR3 length: 13 amino acids. Trimming removed 2 bases at V and 7 bases at J, with 11 bases between. CDR3 amino acids: CASSLLAGLTQYF. The DNA of the CDR3 is TGTGCCAGCAGTTTACTGGCGGGGCTGACCCAGTACTTC.

The genes are TRBV3-1 (or the pseudogene TRBV3-2) and TRBJ2-1; 12 bases align to TRBD2. The germline CDR1 and CDR2 sequences are LGHDT and YNNKEL (reference sequence). This CDR3 comprises 15 residues. V was pared by 4 bases and J by 6 bases, with 4 bases of the junction left unmatched. The CDR3 loop is CASSRMTSGGNEQFF. CDR3 bases: TGTGCCAGCAGCCGAATGACTAGCGGGGGCAATGAGCAGTTCTTC.

This chain joins TRBV2 and TRBJ2-5; 13 bases are shared with TRBD2. The CDR3 has 17 residues. Germline assignment: CDR1 SNHLY and CDR2 FYNNEI. Unmatched junction bases numbered 12, after V lost 6 bases and J lost 5 bases. The CDR3 DNA reads TGTGCCAGCAGGCGACGTACTAGCGGGGGGGCCTTTGAGACCCAGTACTTC. Encoded protein: CASRRRTSGGAFETQYF. Combining the CDR3 with reference TRBV2 and TRBJ2-5 gives the whole variable domain EPEVTQTPSHQVTQMGQEVILRCVPISNHLYFYWYRQILGQKVEFLVSFYNNEISEKSEIFDDQFSVERPDGSNFTLKIRSTKLEDSAMYFCASRRRTSGGAFETQYFGPGTRLLVL.

J is TRBJ2-5 and V is TRBV7-3; 7 bases fit TRBD1. The CDR3 has 14 residues. The ends lost 3 bases at V and 5 bases at J; junction bases unmatched: 6. Germline V gene data show CDR1 as SGHTA and CDR2 as FQGTGA. The CDR3 protein is CASSFSGGGETQYF. In DNA form, the CDR3 reads TGTGCCAGCAGCTTTTCAGGGGGTGGGGAGACCCAGTACTTC.

This clone has just a few counts. Other DNA sequences within the sample encode an identical CDR3. V and J are TRBV7-2 and TRBJ2-3; D gene unclear. Germline V gene data show CDR1 as SGHTA and CDR2 as FQGNSA. V gave up 0 bases and J gave up 1 base, with 5 bases separating them. There are 14 residues in the CDR3. CDR3 loop: CASSLARGTDTQYF. The CDR3 DNA reads TGTGCCAGCAGCTTAGCGCGAGGCACAGATACGCAGTATTTT. Complete variable domain (other parts from reference TRBV7-2 and TRBJ2-3): GAGVSQSPSNKVTEKGKDVELRCDPISGHTALYWYRQSLGQGLEFLIYFQGNSAPDKSGLPSDRFSAERTGGSVSTLTIQRTQQEDSAVYLCASSLARGTDTQYFGPGTRLTVL.

The chain uses TRBV5-4 and TRBJ2-7, with 7 bases identical to TRBD2. From germline, CDR1 is SGHNT and CDR2 YYREEE (reference sequence). V was clipped by 0 bases and J by 5 bases; unmatched bases: 8. The CDR3 consists of 15 residues. Here the CDR3 DNA reads TGTGCCAGCAGCTTGGGATCGGGGAGGGGCCACGAGCAGTACTTC. This encodes CASSLGSGRGHEQYF.